One and the same sample provided the 18 T cell receptor beta chains below, sequenced in a study of T-cell reconstitution after alpha-beta-depleted transplantation in children. Library preparation (for TCRbeta) was performed with unique molecular identifiers. Using its own MiXCR run on the PCR reads, TCRdb lists one record per CDR3 protein. Among 500,000 or so distinct CDR3 sequences listed, about 30% were seen once. The material sequenced was PBMCs from the stem cell graft donor, taken from the stem cell graft. The source of these receptors is a human donor who donated a stem cell graft to a child with aplastic anemia.

The chain has TRBV29-1 and TRBJ1-2; D call uncertain. CDR1 SQVTM and CDR2 ANQGSEA come from the germline V gene. The CDR3 length is 14 residues. With 1 base removed from V and 4 bases from J, the gap between germline ends came to 13 bases. The CDR3 here is CSVEARGIGYGYTF. CDR3 nucleotide sequence: TGCAGCGTTGAAGCGCGAGGAATCGGCTATGGCTACACCTTC.

This clonotype has more than one count but fewer than ten. The chain employs TRBV10-3 and TRBJ2-5; the D gene is possibly TRBD1 (6 bases). Germline CDR1 is ENHRY and CDR2 is SYGVKD. V was pared by 0 bases and J by 2 bases, with 10 bases between. The CDR3 consists of 15 residues. The CDR3 reads CAISESDSEQETQYF. CDR3 nucleotides: TGTGCCATCAGTGAGTCGGACAGCGAACAAGAGACCCAGTACTTC.

The rearrangement links TRBV12-3 or TRBV12-4 to TRBJ2-1; 7 bases are shared with TRBD2. Trimming at V came to 7 bases and at J to 5 bases, leaving 11 bases not matched to a gene. The CDR3 covers 15 residues. CDR3 sequence reads: CASTLGAGAHNEQFF. CDR3 nucleotides: TGTGCCAGCACCCTAGGGGCGGGAGCCCACAATGAGCAGTTCTTC.

The chain recombines TRBV9 with TRBJ2-7; D tentatively fits TRBD1 or TRBD2 (5 bases each). Germline CDR1 reads SGDLS; CDR2 reads YYNGEE. The CDR3 is 15 residues long. The ends were cut back, 3 bases at V and 3 bases at J, with 16 bases in the middle. CDR3 sequence reads: CASSDPRGSFYEQYV. As DNA, the CDR3 is TGTGCCAGCAGCGATCCGAGGGGTTCGTTCTACGAGCAGTACGTC.

This clonotype was found a few times. This chain connects TRBV20-1 to TRBJ1-3; D gene uncertain. CDR3 length: 14 amino acids. The germline CDR1 and CDR2 sequences are DFQATT and SNEGSKA (reference sequence). Trimming shortened V by 5 bases and J by 0 bases, and 11 bases separated the two germline ends. CDR3 loop: CSALSYTSGNTIYF. The CDR3 coding sequence is TGCAGTGCTCTATCTTACACCTCTGGAAACACCATATATTTT.

This clonotype was picked up a small number of times. The chain combines TRBV5-1 with TRBJ1-1, with 8 nucleotides matching TRBD1. Germline V gene lookup returns CDR1 SGHRS and CDR2 YFSETQ. The CDR3 is made up of 12 amino acids. The V gene end was trimmed by 6 bases and the J gene end by 10 bases; junction bases not matched to a gene: 8. The CDR3 sequence is CASKPDRGIAFF. For the CDR3, the DNA is TGCGCCAGCAAACCCGACAGGGGTATAGCTTTCTTT.

The rearrangement links TRBV7-9 to TRBJ2-7; 14 bases fit TRBD2. CDR1 is SEHNR, CDR2 FQNEAQ, per germline (reference sequence). The CDR3 covers 16 residues. Losses at the gene ends were 4 bases for V and 9 bases for J; bases not matched to a gene: 11. The CDR3 nucleotides read TGTGCCAGCAGCTCAGCCGCGGGACTAGCGGGAGCGGGGCAGTACTTC. Residues: CASSSAAGLAGAGQYF.

This clonotype has only a few counts. The rearrangement links TRBV5-1 to TRBJ1-2; 12 positions match TRBD1. Looked up from germline, CDR1 is SGHRS and CDR2 is YFSETQ. This CDR3 contains 15 residues. The V segment lost 4 bases and the J segment 8 bases; nucleotides outside the gene matches: 9. The CDR3 reads CASSEPGQGASGYTF. The CDR3 DNA is TGCGCCAGCAGCGAACCGGGACAGGGGGCGTCGGGCTACACCTTC. Filled out from reference TRBV5-1 and TRBJ1-2, the complete variable domain reads KAGVTQTPRYLIKTRGQQVTLSCSPISGHRSVSWYQQTPGQGLQFLFEYFSETQRNKGNFPGRFSGRQFSNSRSEMNVSTLELGDSALYLCASSEPGQGASGYTFGSGTRLTVV.

V gene TRBV4-3 combines with J gene TRBJ2-2; TRBD2 agrees at 7 bases. This CDR3 has 16 residues. V dropped 0 bases and J dropped 5; count of bases not matched to a gene: 6. Germline CDR1 is LGHNA and CDR2 is YSLEER. CDR3 region: CASSQEGAGPTGELFF. CDR3 sequence (DNA): TGCGCCAGCAGCCAAGAAGGAGCGGGACCGACCGGGGAGCTGTTTTTT.

This clonotype appeared once. The rearrangement links TRBV18 to TRBJ1-2; D gene ambiguous. The CDR3 has 15 residues. Trimming took off 5 bases at V and 6 bases at J, with 19 bases between the two ends. CDR1 KGHSH and CDR2 LQKENI come from the germline V gene. The CDR3, as DNA: TGTGCCAGCTCATTGGGTCCGTGGGGATTGGATGGCTACACCTTC. Amino acid sequence: CASSLGPWGLDGYTF.

V gene TRBV29-1 combines with J gene TRBJ2-1; 7 nucleotides line up with TRBD1. CDR1 and CDR2 from the germline V gene are SQVTM and ANQGSEA. CDR3 length equals 13 residues. After removal of 3 bases from V and 10 bases from J, the junction contained 9 bases not matched to a gene. The CDR3 DNA reads TGCAGCGTTGATGAGACAGGGACCAGGGAGCAGTTCTTC. The encoded protein is CSVDETGTREQFF.

This chain connects TRBV10-3 to TRBJ1-2; no clear D. Trimming pared 5 bases from V and 6 bases from J, leaving 13 bases between. Germline-derived CDR1 and CDR2 are ENHRY and SYGVKD. The CDR3 spans 13 residues. The CDR3 sequence: CAISPGEGNGYTF. CDR3 sequence (DNA): TGTGCCATCAGTCCCGGGGAAGGGAATGGCTACACCTTC.

This clonotype was counted once. CDR3 residues: CASSLNAFLNTGELFF. The CDR3 bases are TGCGCCAGCAGCTTGAACGCTTTCCTAAACACCGGGGAGCTGTTTTTT. The rearrangement uses TRBV5-1 and TRBJ2-2, with D hard to call. V was clipped by 1 base and J by 2 bases, with 12 bases between them. Germline assignment: CDR1 SGHRS and CDR2 YFSETQ. The CDR3 consists of 16 residues.

The chain employs TRBV20-1 and TRBJ2-5, with a weak D call TRBD1 (5 bases). The V end was cut by 1 base, the J end by 0 bases, with 12 bases between. Germline V gene data show CDR1 as DFQATT and CDR2 as SNEGSKA (reference sequence). This CDR3 is 15 amino acids long. CDR3 sequence (DNA): TGCAGTGCTAGAGGGAAGACAGAGAACCAAGAGACCCAGTACTTC. Protein: CSARGKTENQETQYF.

This clonotype was detected a few times. The chain links TRBV15 to TRBJ2-1; D remains ambiguous. Germline V gene sequence: CDR1 LNHNV, CDR2 YYDKDF (reference sequence). Trimming cost V 3 bases and J 7 bases, with 10 bases left between them. The CDR3 is made up of 13 amino acids. In DNA, the CDR3 is TGTGCCACCAGCAGGGATTTAGGGAATGAGCAGTTCTTC. Translated: CATSRDLGNEQFF.

The gene calls are TRBV7-2 and TRBJ2-1; D is possibly TRBD1 (6 bases). Germline CDR1 and CDR2: SGHTA and FQGNSA. With 7 bases removed from V and 5 bases from J, the gap between germline ends came to 24 bases. The CDR3 length is 17 residues. The CDR3 spells CASTTGATGRGNNEQFF. The CDR3 DNA follows: TGTGCCAGCACCACCGGGGCAACAGGGAGAGGAAACAATGAGCAGTTCTTC. The whole variable domain, remainder taken from reference TRBV7-2 and TRBJ2-1, is GAGVSQSPSNKVTEKGKDVELRCDPISGHTALYWYRQSLGQGLEFLIYFQGNSAPDKSGLPSDRFSAERTGGSVSTLTIQRTQQEDSAVYLCASTTGATGRGNNEQFFGPGTRLTVL.

The chain has TRBV7-2 and TRBJ2-1; tentative D call: TRBD2 (7 bases). V shed 6 bases and J shed 5 bases, with 20 bases lying between them. The germline gives CDR1 SGHTA, CDR2 FQGNSA. This CDR3 contains 16 residues. In DNA form, the CDR3 reads TGTGCCAGCAGGCAAGGGGGGGGCCTCATCAACAATGAGCAGTTCTTC. This codes for CASRQGGGLINNEQFF. Supplemented by reference TRBV7-2 and TRBJ2-1, the full variable domain reads GAGVSQSPSNKVTEKGKDVELRCDPISGHTALYWYRQSLGQGLEFLIYFQGNSAPDKSGLPSDRFSAERTGGSVSTLTIQRTQQEDSAVYLCASRQGGGLINNEQFFGPGTRLTVL.

The chain has TRBV27 and TRBJ2-3; D possibly matches TRBD1 or TRBD2 (5 bases each). There are 15 residues in the CDR3. Trimming pared 5 bases from V and 6 bases from J, leaving 18 bases between. Per the germline V gene, CDR1 is MNHEY and CDR2 is SMNVEV (reference sequence). The CDR3 DNA follows: TGTGCCAGCAGTACTAGGGCAGGGTCGCCGGATACGCAGTATTTT. Translation: CASSTRAGSPDTQYF.